This T cell receptor (beta chain) was recovered during a study of blood T cell repertoires in COVID-19. Study details: COVID-19 samples, acute and convalescent, were from the United States, Italy and Spain.

V was pared by 4 bases and J by 3 bases, with 9 bases between. The CDR3 covers 14 residues. Germline loops: CDR1 MGHRA, CDR2 YSYEKL. Membership in each cohort depended on participant-reported clinical history. Only in-frame clones appear in the TCRdb table, and some are missing; sequencing was by immunoSEQ multiplex PCR. This sample carries roughly 250,000 clones, under 95% of them seen once, and the ten largest clones take about 2.5%. Specimen: PBMCs or T cells enriched from blood (not recorded which). V gene TRBV4-1 combines with J gene TRBJ1-4; a possible D gene is TRBD1 (6 bases). The TCR was taken from a woman aged 40-49 years with acute COVID-19. The CDR3 protein is CASSPRGPNEKLFF. The CDR3 region has the DNA TGCGCCAGCAGCCCCAGGGGCCCTAATGAAAAACTGTTTTTT.